Listed below are T cell receptor beta chains from one sample, sequenced in a study of shared clonotypes between healthy human individuals. Data came from immunoSEQ multiplex PCR; TCRdb stores just in-frame clones and leaves some out. This table holds 2.3 million or so clones, 90% to 95% found once. The sequencing input was naive CD4+ T cells from PBMCs. The receptors originated from a man younger than 30 in good health. Some clones in this sample may be carry-over from other donors' samples. Both conserved end residues are part of each CDR3. Fields, in order: J gene, clone size, V gene, D gene, CDR3 DNA, CDR3 protein. D genes are given only for firm matches. Rows may omit the clone size; those that give it use once, few, many or a size class.

TRBJ1-3	NA	TRBV7-6	NA	TGTGCCAGCAGCTTAGGCCTCTCCTCTGGAAACACCATATATTTT	CASSLGLSSGNTIYF
TRBJ1-1	once	TRBV28	NA	TGTGCCAGCAGTCTTCTGACAGCTGAAGCTTTCTTT	CASSLLTAEAFF
TRBJ2-1	NA	TRBV7-6	TRBD2	TGTGCCAGCTTTGGACTAGCGGGCCACAATGAGCAGTTCTTC	CASFGLAGHNEQFF
TRBJ2-3	NA	TRBV5-1	TRBD1	TGCGCCAGCGCTTCACAGGGGGCTGGAGATACGCAGTATTTT	CASASQGAGDTQYF
TRBJ1-4	NA	TRBV25-1	NA	TGTGCCAGCAGTGAGCAGGGGCGAGGTGAAAAACTGTTTTTT	CASSEQGRGEKLFF
TRBJ1-2	NA	TRBV6-1	TRBD1	TGTGCCAGCACACGCCCCCAGGGGGGCGACTATGGCTACACCTTC	CASTRPQGGDYGYTF
TRBJ2-7	once	TRBV6-5	TRBD2	TGTGCCAGCAGGCCTTCTAGCGGGAGGGGATACGAGCAGTACTTC	CASRPSSGRGYEQYF
TRBJ1-1	NA	TRBV5-1	NA	TGCGCCAGCAGCTTGTCTCCGGGGGAGAACACTGAAGCTTTCTTT	CASSLSPGENTEAFF
TRBJ1-2	NA	TRBV7-3	NA	TGTGCCAGCAGCTTATCCCCAGGGCCCTATGGCTACACCTTC	CASSLSPGPYGYTF
TRBJ2-3	NA	TRBV18	TRBD1	TGTGCCAGCTCCCACCCGGGACAGGGGGCCACAGATACGCAGTATTTT	CASSHPGQGATDTQYF
TRBJ2-5	NA	TRBV28	NA	TGTGCCAGCAGTTCTTCTTGGGAGACCCAGTACTTC	CASSSSWETQYF
TRBJ2-3	NA	TRBV11-2	NA	TGTGCCAGCAAATACACAGATACGCAGTATTTT	CASKYTDTQYF
TRBJ2-7	NA	TRBV18	TRBD2	TGTGCCAGCTCCCGAACCCCACTAGCGGCCTACGAGCAGTACTTC	CASSRTPLAAYEQYF
TRBJ2-3	NA	TRBV27	NA	TGTGCCAGCGGGGCCACAGGGATTAGCACAGATACGCAGTATTTT	CASGATGISTDTQYF
TRBJ1-1	NA	TRBV7-9	NA	TGTGCCAGCAGCTTAGGGACAGCGAACACTGAAGCTTTCTTT	CASSLGTANTEAFF
TRBJ2-7	NA	TRBV25-1	NA	TGTGCCAGCAGTGAATCCGTCCCGGGTTGGGAGCAGTACTTC	CASSESVPGWEQYF
TRBJ2-5	NA	TRBV4-1	NA	TGCGCCAGCAGCCAAGGTGGGGCCCTCCAAGAGACCCAGTACTTC	CASSQGGALQETQYF
TRBJ2-3	NA	TRBV6-1	TRBD2	TGTGCCAGCAGTGGAGCAATACTAGCGGGGAGGACAGATACGCAGTATTTT	CASSGAILAGRTDTQYF
TRBJ2-7	NA	TRBV7-8	NA	TGTGCCAGCCGAGGCAGGGGAACTGCCGAGCAGTACTTC	CASRGRGTAEQYF
TRBJ2-6	NA	TRBV19	NA	TGTGCCAGTAGTATTGGGGGGCCAGGAGGGGCCAACGTCCTGACTTTC	CASSIGGPGGANVLTF
TRBJ2-6	NA	TRBV30	NA	TGTGCCTGGAGTGTAAGCTCTGGGGCCAACGTCCTGACTTTC	CAWSVSSGANVLTF
TRBJ2-3	NA	TRBV5-4	TRBD2	TGTGCCAGCAGTCGGGGGGGGACTAGTCGGTCAGATACGCAGTATTTT	CASSRGGTSRSDTQYF
TRBJ2-5	NA	TRBV7-2	TRBD2	TGTGCCAGCAGCCTATTTCCTAGCGGATTGGGGGAGACCCAGTACTTC	CASSLFPSGLGETQYF
TRBJ2-1	NA	TRBV27	TRBD1	TGTGCCAGCAGAGCCTTCGGGCAGGGGGTAAATGAGCAGTTCTTC	CASRAFGQGVNEQFF
TRBJ2-3	NA	TRBV7-2	TRBD1	TGTGCCAGCAGCCTCCCTAGGACAGGGACAGATACGCAGTATTTT	CASSLPRTGTDTQYF
TRBJ2-7	NA	TRBV28	TRBD1	TGTGCCAGCAGAAGAGGACAGGGAGGATACGAGCAGTACTTC	CASRRGQGGYEQYF
TRBJ2-7	NA	TRBV6-6	NA	TGTGCCAGCAGTTACATAGGGGCGTCCGAGGGCTACGAGCAGTACTTC	CASSYIGASEGYEQYF
TRBJ2-7	NA	TRBV5-4	NA	TGTGCCAGCAGCAGACTCAACGAGCAGTACTTC	CASSRLNEQYF
TRBJ2-1	NA	TRBV18	NA	TGTGCCAGCTCACCACGGGATGAGCAGTTCTTC	CASSPRDEQFF
TRBJ2-3	NA	TRBV14	NA	TGTGCCAGCAGCCAGCACCAAGAAGGAGGGTTGGGAACAGATACGCAGTATTTT	CASSQHQEGGLGTDTQYF
TRBJ2-7	NA	TRBV7-9	NA	TGTGCCAGCAGCTTAGGGGACGGGGCGACCTACGAGCAGTACTTC	CASSLGDGATYEQYF
TRBJ2-1	NA	TRBV28	NA	TGTGCCAGCAGTTGGTCCCGGCAACTTTGGCGGCAGTTCTTC	CASSWSRQLWRQFF
TRBJ1-1	few	TRBV30	NA	TGTGCCTGGAGTGAGGACACTGAAGCTTTCTTT	CAWSEDTEAFF
TRBJ1-4	NA	TRBV5-1	NA	TGCGCCAGCAGCACACGCCCAAGGACTAATAATGAAAAACTGTTTTTT	CASSTRPRTNNEKLFF
TRBJ2-1	NA	TRBV4-3	NA	TGCGCCAGCAGCCCTGAGAAGTACGGGGATTATCTGTTCTTC	CASSPEKYGDYLFF
TRBJ2-7	NA	TRBV6-1	TRBD1	TGTGCCAGCAGGTCCCCGGGACAGTACTCCTACGAGCAGTACTTC	CASRSPGQYSYEQYF
TRBJ2-1	NA	TRBV29-1	TRBD1	TGCAGCGTTGAATCCGGGACAGGTTTTCTATCGAGCTCCTACAATGAGCAGTTCTTC	CSVESGTGFLSSSYNEQFF
TRBJ1-4	NA	TRBV30	NA	TGTGCCTGGAGTGTAGTGGGCGGTCGTCCGAGTAATGAAAAACTGTTTTTT	CAWSVVGGRPSNEKLFF
TRBJ1-4	NA	TRBV2	NA	TGTGCCAGCAGTGAAGACAGGGACGTAGAAAAACTGTTTTTT	CASSEDRDVEKLFF
TRBJ1-2	once	TRBV29-1	NA	TGCAGCGTGATACAGGGAGTTAGCTACACCTTC	CSVIQGVSYTF
TRBJ1-2	NA	TRBV4-2	NA	TGTGCCAGCAGCCAAGATCTTGGCACCTATGGCTACACCTTC	CASSQDLGTYGYTF
TRBJ1-1	NA	TRBV6-6	NA	TGTGCCAGCAACTGGGGGGCGGACACTGAAGCTTTCTTT	CASNWGADTEAFF
TRBJ1-1	NA	TRBV10-1	NA	TGCGCCAGCAGTGACCGGGGGTCAAACACTGAAGCTTTCTTT	CASSDRGSNTEAFF
TRBJ2-1	NA	TRBV5-4	TRBD2	TGTGCCAGCAGCCGTAGCGGGAGGGCCGTCCCTGGTGAGCAGTTCTTC	CASSRSGRAVPGEQFF
TRBJ2-5	NA	TRBV7-6	NA	TGTGCCAGCAGCACGGGGCTCGGGGCCTTGAGCCAAGAGACCCAGTACTTC	CASSTGLGALSQETQYF